This entry concerns a single T cell receptor (beta chain). An end of the junction does not agree with germline; a read error may underlie this. This sample is part of a study of T cells after somatic rescue of genetic block. Measured with immunoSEQ multiplex PCR; TCRdb has only the in-frame clones, and not every one. The sample shows tens of thousands of clones, 75% to 90% of them seen only once. This CDR3 region has 12 residues. The V gene's germline CDR1 is LGHNA and CDR2 YSLEER. Material for sequencing was peripheral blood mononuclear cells (PBMCs). The rearrangement uses TRBV4-3 and TRBJ1-2; D not certain. The sequence was collected from a woman under 30. The CDR3 region has the DNA TGCGCCAGCAGCCAGCCCCCCGGACCCCTCCTCTTC. Translated, it gives CASSQPPGPLLF.